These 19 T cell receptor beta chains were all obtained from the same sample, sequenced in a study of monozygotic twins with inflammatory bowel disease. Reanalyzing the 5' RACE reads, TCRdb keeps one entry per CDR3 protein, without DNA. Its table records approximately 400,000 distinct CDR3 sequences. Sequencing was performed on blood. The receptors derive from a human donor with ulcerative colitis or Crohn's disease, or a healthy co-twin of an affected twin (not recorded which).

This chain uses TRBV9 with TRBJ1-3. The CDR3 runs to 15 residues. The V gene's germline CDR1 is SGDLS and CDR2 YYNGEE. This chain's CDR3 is CASSGKEDSGNTIYF.

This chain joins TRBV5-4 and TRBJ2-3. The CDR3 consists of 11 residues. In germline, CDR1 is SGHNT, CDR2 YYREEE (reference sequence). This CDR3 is CASSSIDTQYF.

This chain's CDR3 is CSANGDRVGYTF. The V gene is TRBV20-1, the J gene TRBJ1-2; the TCRdb D gene call, TRBD1, has no DNA to confirm it. Germline assignment: CDR1 DFQATT and CDR2 SNEGSKA (reference sequence). The CDR3 has 12 residues.

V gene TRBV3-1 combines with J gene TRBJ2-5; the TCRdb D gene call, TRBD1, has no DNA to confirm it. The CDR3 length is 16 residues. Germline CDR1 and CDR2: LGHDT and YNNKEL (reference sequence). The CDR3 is CASSQDQVGGRETQYF.

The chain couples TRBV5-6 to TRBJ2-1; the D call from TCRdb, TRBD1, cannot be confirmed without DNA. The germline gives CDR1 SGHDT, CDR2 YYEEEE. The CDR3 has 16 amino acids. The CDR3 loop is CASSRMGGISYNEQFF.

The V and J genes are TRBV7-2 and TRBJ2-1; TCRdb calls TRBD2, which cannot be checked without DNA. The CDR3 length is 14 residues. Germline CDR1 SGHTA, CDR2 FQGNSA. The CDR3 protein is CASSPSLGRDEQFF.

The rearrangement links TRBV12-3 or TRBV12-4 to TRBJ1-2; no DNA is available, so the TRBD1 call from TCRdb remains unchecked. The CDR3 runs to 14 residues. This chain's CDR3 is CASSPSGTGNGYTF.

CDR3 residues: CSARDVRDRGTEAFF. The chain carries TRBV20-1 and TRBJ1-1; TCRdb's D gene call, TRBD1, goes unchecked for lack of DNA. Germline V gene lookup returns CDR1 DFQATT and CDR2 SNEGSKA (reference sequence). The CDR3 runs 15 residues.

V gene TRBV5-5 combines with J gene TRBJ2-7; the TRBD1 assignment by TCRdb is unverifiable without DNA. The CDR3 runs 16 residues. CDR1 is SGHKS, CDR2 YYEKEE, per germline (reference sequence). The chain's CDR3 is CASSTPTGGMAYEQYF. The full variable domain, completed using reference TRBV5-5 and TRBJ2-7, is DAGVTQSPTHLIKTRGQQVTLRCSPISGHKSVSWYQQVLGQGPQFIFQYYEKEERGRGNFPDRFSARQFPNYSSELNVNALLLGDSALYLCASSTPTGGMAYEQYFGPGTRLTVT.

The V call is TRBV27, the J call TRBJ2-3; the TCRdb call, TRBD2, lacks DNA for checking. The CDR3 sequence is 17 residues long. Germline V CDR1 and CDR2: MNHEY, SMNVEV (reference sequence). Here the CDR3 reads CASSLRTSGFFTDTQYF.

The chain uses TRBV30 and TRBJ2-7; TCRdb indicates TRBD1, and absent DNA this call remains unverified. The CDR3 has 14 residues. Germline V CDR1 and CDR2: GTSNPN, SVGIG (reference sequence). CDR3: CAWSLGGGTYEQYF.

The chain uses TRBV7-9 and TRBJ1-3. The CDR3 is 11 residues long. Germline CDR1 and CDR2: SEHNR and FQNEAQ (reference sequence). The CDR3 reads CASSLGNTIYF.

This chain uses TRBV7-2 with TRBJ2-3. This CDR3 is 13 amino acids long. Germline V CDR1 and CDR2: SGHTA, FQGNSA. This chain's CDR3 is CASSLNRWMVQYF.

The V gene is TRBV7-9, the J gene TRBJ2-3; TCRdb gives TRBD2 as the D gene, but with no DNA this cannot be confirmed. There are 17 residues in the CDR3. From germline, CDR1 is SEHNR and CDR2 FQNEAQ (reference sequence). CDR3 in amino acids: CASSLTTGGYWADTQYF.

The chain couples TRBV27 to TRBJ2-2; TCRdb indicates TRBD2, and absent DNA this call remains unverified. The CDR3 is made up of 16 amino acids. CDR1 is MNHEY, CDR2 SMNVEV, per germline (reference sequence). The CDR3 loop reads CASSSLAGESTGELFF.

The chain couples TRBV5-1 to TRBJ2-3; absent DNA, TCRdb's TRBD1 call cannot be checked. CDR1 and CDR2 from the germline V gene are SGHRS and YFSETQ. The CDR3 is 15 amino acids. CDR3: CASSVGQGVGDTQYF.

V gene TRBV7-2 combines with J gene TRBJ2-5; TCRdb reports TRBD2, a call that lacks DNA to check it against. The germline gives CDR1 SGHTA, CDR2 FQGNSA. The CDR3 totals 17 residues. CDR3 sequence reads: CASSLAGLAGGQETQYF.

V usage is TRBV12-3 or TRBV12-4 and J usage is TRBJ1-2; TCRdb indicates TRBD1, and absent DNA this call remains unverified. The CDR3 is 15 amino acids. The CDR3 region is CASTTTGQGEYGYTF.

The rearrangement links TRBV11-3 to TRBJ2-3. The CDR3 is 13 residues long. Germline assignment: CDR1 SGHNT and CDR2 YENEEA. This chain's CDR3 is CASSFMYTDTQYF.